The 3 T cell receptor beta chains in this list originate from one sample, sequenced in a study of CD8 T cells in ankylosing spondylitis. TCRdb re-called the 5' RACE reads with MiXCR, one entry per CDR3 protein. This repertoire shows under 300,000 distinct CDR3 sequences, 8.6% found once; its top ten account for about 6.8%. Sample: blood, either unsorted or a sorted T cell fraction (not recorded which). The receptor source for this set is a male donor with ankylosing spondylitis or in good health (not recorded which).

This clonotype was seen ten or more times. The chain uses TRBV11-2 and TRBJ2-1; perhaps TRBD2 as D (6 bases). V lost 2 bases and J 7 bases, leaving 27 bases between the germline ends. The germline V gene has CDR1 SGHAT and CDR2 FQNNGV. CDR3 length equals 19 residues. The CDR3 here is CASSLLNLGGAYGLNEQFF. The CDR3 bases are TGTGCCAGCAGCTTATTGAATCTGGGGGGAGCGTATGGCTTAAATGAGCAGTTCTTC.

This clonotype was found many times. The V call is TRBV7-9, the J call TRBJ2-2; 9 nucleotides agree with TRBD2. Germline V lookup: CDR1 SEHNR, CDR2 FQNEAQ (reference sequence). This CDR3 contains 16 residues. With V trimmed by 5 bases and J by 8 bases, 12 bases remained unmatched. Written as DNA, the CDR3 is TGTGCCAGCAGCGACTCCACCGGGACTAGCAGAGGGGAGCTGTTTTTT. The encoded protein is CASSDSTGTSRGELFF. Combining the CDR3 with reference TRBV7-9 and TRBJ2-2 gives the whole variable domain DTGVSQNPRHKITKRGQNVTFRCDPISEHNRLYWYRQTLGQGPEFLTYFQNEAQLEKSRLLSDRFSAERPKGSFSTLEIQRTEQGDSAMYLCASSDSTGTSRGELFFGEGSRLTVL.

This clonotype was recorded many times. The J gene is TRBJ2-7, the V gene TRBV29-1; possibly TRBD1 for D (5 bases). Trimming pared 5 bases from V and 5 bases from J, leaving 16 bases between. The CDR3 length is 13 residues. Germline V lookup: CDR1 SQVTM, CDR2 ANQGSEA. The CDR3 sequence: CSVSTETFHEQYF. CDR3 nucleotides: TGCAGCGTTTCGACAGAAACCTTCCACGAGCAGTACTTC.